One and the same sample provided the 23 T cell receptor beta chains below, sequenced in a study of Ad26.COV2.S vaccination and SARS-CoV-2 variants. Clones were read by immunoSEQ multiplex PCR, and TCRdb kept only the in-frame ones, dropping some. Of around 370,000 clones listed, around 90% are singletons. Sequences were derived from peripheral blood, sampled after recovery from COVID-19. Receptors originate from a human donor who had recovered from COVID-19.

The CDR3 sequence is CASSQEYWTSGSTDTQYF. The CDR3, as DNA: TGCGCCAGCAGCCAAGAATATTGGACTAGCGGAAGCACAGATACGCAGTATTTT. This chain connects TRBV4-3 to TRBJ2-3, with 10 bases lining up with TRBD2. Germline V gene lookup returns CDR1 LGHNA and CDR2 YSLEER. The CDR3 totals 18 residues. V lost 0 bases and J lost 0; bases outside the gene matches: 6.

This sequence joins TRBV2 and TRBJ2-3; 13 bases map to TRBD2. Germline values: CDR1 SNHLY, CDR2 FYNNEI. V lost 6 bases and J lost 8; bases outside the gene matches: 8. The CDR3 has 15 amino acids. In DNA form, the CDR3 reads TGTGCCAGCAGGGATTCACTAGCGGGGGGGACTACGCAGTATTTT. Amino acids: CASRDSLAGGTTQYF.

V is TRBV12-3 or TRBV12-4 and J is TRBJ2-1; 7 nucleotides match TRBD1. The trim removed 7 bases at V and 6 bases at J, leaving 3 bases unmatched. CDR3 size: 12 residues. CDR3 nucleotides: TGTGCCAGCACGACAGGGCCCAATGAGCAGTTCTTC. The encoded protein is CASTTGPNEQFF.

In the case of this clone: Additional DNA sequences in this sample encode the identical CDR3. The V gene is TRBV5-6, the J gene TRBJ1-1; maybe TRBD1 (5 bases). The germline gives CDR1 SGHDT, CDR2 YYEEEE. V lost 2 bases and J lost 3, with 5 bases in between. The length of the CDR3 is 12 residues. The CDR3 sequence is CASSLGDTEAFF. Here the CDR3 DNA reads TGTGCCAGCAGCTTAGGGGACACTGAAGCTTTCTTT.

In the case of this clone: Distinct nucleotide sequences in the sample also encode this CDR3. This chain links TRBV9 with TRBJ2-2; no definite D call. The CDR3 has 13 amino acids. Germline V lookup: CDR1 SGDLS, CDR2 YYNGEE. V lost 0 bases to trimming and J lost 3 bases, with 3 bases between them. The CDR3 DNA follows: TGTGCCAGCAGCGTAGGAGACACCGGGGAGCTGTTTTTT. This sequence encodes CASSVGDTGELFF.

This sequence joins TRBV5-1 and TRBJ1-1, with 7 bases identical to TRBD1. This CDR3 spans 13 amino acids. CDR1 and CDR2 from the germline V gene are SGHRS and YFSETQ. Trimming took 4 bases from V and 3 from J; bases not matched to a gene: 3. The CDR3 nucleotides are TGCGCCAGCAGCGGGACAGCGGACACTGAAGCTTTCTTT. Its translation: CASSGTADTEAFF.

The chain couples TRBV19 to TRBJ1-1, with D perhaps matching TRBD1 (5 bases). V was trimmed by 6 bases and J by 3 bases, leaving 11 bases between them. Germline CDR1 LNHDA, CDR2 SQIVND (reference sequence). This CDR3 has 13 amino acids. The chain's CDR3 is CASSKRGDTEAFF. As DNA, the CDR3 is TGTGCCAGTAGCAAGAGGGGTGACACTGAAGCTTTCTTT.

The chain carries TRBV5-6 and TRBJ2-1; 9 positions match TRBD2. The V gene end was trimmed by 6 bases and the J gene end by 3 bases; junction bases not matched to a gene: 7. CDR1 SGHDT and CDR2 YYEEEE come from the germline V gene. The CDR3 extends over 15 amino acids. The CDR3 is CASTGGTSSYNEQFF. The DNA of the CDR3 is TGTGCCAGCACCGGGGGGACTAGCAGCTACAATGAGCAGTTCTTC.

The chain links TRBV6-5 to TRBJ2-3, with 7 positions matching TRBD2. The V and J ends lost 5 bases and 2 bases, in that order; junction bases with no gene match: 7. The length of the CDR3 is 15 residues. Germline CDR1 reads MNHEY; CDR2 reads SVGAGI. The DNA of the CDR3 is TGTGCCAGCAGTAGCGGGACCTCACCCACAGATACGCAGTATTTT. Translating it yields CASSSGTSPTDTQYF.

The chain couples TRBV19 to TRBJ1-6; no definite D call. The CDR3 has 13 residues. Germline V gives CDR1 LNHDA, CDR2 SQIVND (reference sequence). V shed 1 base and J shed 10 bases, with 8 bases lying between them. The CDR3 region is CASSIGGLSPLHF. The DNA for the CDR3 is TGTGCCAGTAGTATAGGTGGCCTATCACCCCTCCACTTT.

The J gene is TRBJ2-7, the V gene TRBV6-2 or TRBV6-3; TRBD2 matches at 10 bases. The V gene end was trimmed by 5 bases and the J gene end by 0 bases; junction bases not matched to a gene: 7. The CDR3 is 16 residues long. CDR1 is MNHEY, CDR2 SVGEGT, per germline. DNA of the CDR3: TGTGCCAGCAGTAACCCGGGACTAGCGACCTCCTACGAGCAGTACTTC. Protein sequence: CASSNPGLATSYEQYF.

The chain joins TRBV6-1 to TRBJ2-2; D is uncertain. Trimming stripped 0 bases from V and 6 bases from J, with 5 bases between. The CDR3 is made up of 13 amino acids. The germline gives CDR1 MNHNS, CDR2 SASEGT. CDR3 bases: TGTGCCAGCAGTGAAGCGAGCGCCGGGGAGCTGTTTTTT. Residues: CASSEASAGELFF.

J is TRBJ1-4 and V is TRBV25-1; 9 bases are shared with TRBD1. Germline loops: CDR1 MGHDK, CDR2 SYGVNS. The CDR3 runs to 12 residues. J lost 8 bases, V lost 8 bases, and 3 bases had no gene match. The CDR3 reads CASGQGKEKLFF. CDR3 nucleotide sequence: TGTGCCAGCGGACAGGGGAAGGAAAAACTGTTTTTT.

The CDR3: CASSQDHAGTGNTEAFF. The CDR3 nucleotides read TGCGCCAGCAGCCAAGATCATGCCGGGACAGGCAACACTGAAGCTTTCTTT. The chain uses TRBV4-3 and TRBJ1-1; 8 nucleotides match TRBD1. The V gene's germline CDR1 is LGHNA and CDR2 YSLEER. The J segment lost 2 bases and the V segment lost 0 bases, leaving 8 bases of the junction unmatched. CDR3 length: 17 residues.

The J gene is TRBJ1-2, the V gene TRBV13; D might be TRBD1 (5 bases). V lost 2 bases and J 6 bases, leaving 10 bases between the germline ends. Per germline, CDR1 PRHDT and CDR2 FYEKMQ (reference sequence). The CDR3 spans 13 residues. The CDR3 here is CASSLQGSDGYTF. CDR3 nucleotide sequence: TGTGCCAGCAGCTTACAGGGTTCGGATGGCTACACCTTC.

The chain is built from TRBV29-1 and TRBJ1-2; 7 nucleotides align to TRBD1. Trimming removed 5 bases from V and 5 bases from J; junction bases left unmatched: 14. The CDR3 contains 15 residues. Per the germline V gene, CDR1 is SQVTM and CDR2 is ANQGSEA. The CDR3 sequence: CSVLDRATLWYGYTF. DNA of the CDR3: TGCAGCGTTCTCGACAGGGCGACCCTTTGGTATGGCTACACCTTC.

This chain connects TRBV9 to TRBJ2-3; no firm D call. The CDR3 length is 12 residues. V was cut by 5 bases and J by 2 bases, with 6 bases left in between. Per the germline V gene, CDR1 is SGDLS and CDR2 is YYNGEE. CDR3 protein: CASRGTTDTQYF. DNA for the CDR3: TGTGCCAGCAGAGGTACCACAGATACGCAGTATTTT.

The chain uses TRBV6-1 and TRBJ2-3, with D unclear. Germline V CDR1 and CDR2: MNHNS, SASEGT. V lost 5 bases to trimming and J lost 4 bases, with 13 bases between them. The CDR3 is 14 amino acids. The CDR3, as DNA: TGTGCCAGCAGTCTGGGAAGAGAGGCAGATACGCAGTATTTT. Translating gives CASSLGREADTQYF.

The chain is built from TRBV7-2 and TRBJ1-1, with no clear D. The germline V gene has CDR1 SGHTA and CDR2 FQGNSA. The V gene lost 5 bases and the J gene lost 5 bases, with 12 bases spanning the gap. CDR3 length: 13 residues. The CDR3 DNA is TGTGCCAGCAGCCCCGCGACATTGACTGAAGCTTTCTTT. Translation: CASSPATLTEAFF.

This chain joins TRBV24-1 and TRBJ2-3; D is possibly TRBD2 (5 bases). Germline CDR1 reads KGHDR; CDR2 reads SFDVKD. The CDR3 runs 13 residues. Deletions cut 9 bases from V and 2 bases from J, with 11 bases between. The CDR3 sequence: CATSRGVTDTQYF. CDR3 nucleotides: TGTGCCACCTCTCGGGGTGTCACAGATACGCAGTATTTT.

CDR3 bases: TGTGCCAGCAGCCTTCCTAGCACAGATACGCAGTATTTT. Translating gives CASSLPSTDTQYF. The gene calls are TRBV3-1 (or the pseudogene TRBV3-2) and TRBJ2-3; D remains unclear. Per germline, CDR1 LGHDT and CDR2 YNNKEL (reference sequence). This CDR3 comprises 13 residues. V gave up 4 bases and J gave up 0 bases, with 5 bases separating them.

The rearrangement uses TRBV4-1 and TRBJ2-6; unclear D gene. Trimming took off 1 base at V and 0 bases at J, with 4 bases between the two ends. This CDR3 region has 15 residues. CDR1 MGHRA and CDR2 YSYEKL come from the germline V gene. The CDR3 nucleotides are TGCGCCAGCAGCCAAGTTAACTCTGGGGCCAACGTCCTGACTTTC. It specifies CASSQVNSGANVLTF.

The chain couples TRBV10-2 to TRBJ1-2, with TRBD1 matching 11 bases. The CDR3 covers 12 residues. The V segment lost 9 bases and the J segment 8 bases; nucleotides outside the gene matches: 5. Germline loops: CDR1 WSHSY, CDR2 SAAADI. The DNA for the CDR3 is TGCGCCAGTGGACAGGGGGCGATGGGCTACACCTTC. The encoded protein is CASGQGAMGYTF.